This T cell receptor beta chain was captured by sequencing in a study of T cell responses to AZD1222 COVID-19 vaccine. Regarding the study as a whole: Seropositive AZD1222 recipients at baseline numbered only 6 or 7. At 160-218 and 743-854, vaccine-associated CD4 TCRs were dominant, and they spanned spike.

Assay: immunoSEQ multiplex PCR; the TCRdb copy retains only in-frame clones and omits some. The sample records some 42,000 clones, approximately 83% being singletons. Combined were second doses at about 4 or about 12 weeks. This clone was counted only a few times. Its specificity is unknown. Specimen: peripheral blood, collected 28 days after the second AZD1222 dose. The TCR sequence derives from an adult who received the AZD1222 COVID-19 vaccine.

Here the CDR3 reads CASRGRGLAGTYEQYF. As DNA, the CDR3 is TGTGCCAGCAGGGGGAGGGGACTAGCGGGTACCTACGAGCAGTACTTC. V gene TRBV28 combines with J gene TRBJ2-7; TRBD2 matches at 12 bases. The CDR3 covers 16 residues. Germline CDR1 is MDHEN and CDR2 is SYDVKM. V trimming: 6 bases; J trimming: 2 bases; junction bases outside the gene matches: 8.